These 18 T cell receptor beta chains came from one sample sequenced in a study of identical twins. TCRdb used MiXCR to reprocess the 5' RACE reads, holding one entry per CDR3 protein. The sample comprises just under 650,000 distinct CDR3 sequences, just over 7% of which are singletons, and 1.6% rests with the top ten. Separately, the same data were catalogued under a study of yellow fever vaccine responses in identical twins.

The sequencing input was PBMCs. Receptor source: a young woman in good health.

This clonotype was picked up many times. The rearrangement uses TRBV5-1 and TRBJ2-3, with 11 bases matching TRBD2. The V segment lost 3 bases and the J segment 5 bases; nucleotides outside the gene matches: 11. CDR1 and CDR2 (germline): SGHRS, YFSETQ. The CDR3 runs 17 residues. As DNA, the CDR3 is TGCGCCAGCAGCTACCTACAGACTAGCGGGGTGGGAGATACGCAGTATTTT. Translating gives CASSYLQTSGVGDTQYF.

The chain uses TRBV29-1 and TRBJ2-7, with 7 bases identical to TRBD1. Germline V gene data show CDR1 as SQVTM and CDR2 as ANQGSEA. The CDR3 totals 12 residues. V was clipped by 6 bases and J by 7 bases; unmatched bases: 9. CDR3 nucleotide sequence: TGCAGCGTCTCGTCAGGGGGTCGGGAGCAGTACGTC. This codes for CSVSSGGREQYV.

This clonotype turned up a few times. V is TRBV29-1 and J is TRBJ2-5; a weak D match, TRBD1 (5 bases). Germline values: CDR1 SQVTM, CDR2 ANQGSEA. V was trimmed by 5 bases and J by 5 bases, leaving 18 bases between them. CDR3 length: 14 amino acids. This CDR3 reads CSVSPEAGQETQYF. The CDR3 region has the DNA TGCAGCGTTAGTCCCGAGGCAGGGCAGGAGACCCAGTACTTC.

The V gene is TRBV6-5, the J gene TRBJ2-1; D gene ambiguous. Germline V CDR1 and CDR2: MNHEY, SVGAGI. The CDR3 is 11 residues long. Trimming shortened V by 1 base and J by 7 bases, and 2 bases separated the two germline ends. CDR3 in amino acids: CASSYWNEQFF. The CDR3 coding sequence is TGTGCCAGCAGTTACTGGAATGAGCAGTTCTTC.

A few counts support this clonotype. The chain couples TRBV29-1 to TRBJ2-2, with TRBD2 matching over 9 bases. The CDR3 covers 16 residues. The trim removed 4 bases at V and 7 bases at J, leaving 13 bases unmatched. The germline V gene has CDR1 SQVTM and CDR2 ANQGSEA. CDR3 residues: CSVAGSGGGGGGELFF. The CDR3 DNA is TGCAGCGTTGCGGGTAGCGGGGGCGGCGGTGGCGGGGAGCTGTTTTTT.

This clonotype was counted many times. The V and J genes are TRBV24-1 and TRBJ2-2; no definite D call. Per the germline V gene, CDR1 is KGHDR and CDR2 is SFDVKD. The length of the CDR3 is 11 residues. The ends were cut back, 10 bases at V and 1 base at J, with 3 bases in the middle. CDR3 in DNA: TGTGCCACGGGGAACACCGGGGAGCTGTTTTTT. It codes for CATGNTGELFF.

The rearrangement uses TRBV5-5 and TRBJ2-5, with unresolved D. This CDR3 region has 14 residues. V shed 0 bases and J shed 0 bases, with 6 bases lying between them. CDR1 is SGHKS and CDR2 is YYEKEE in the germline V gene (reference sequence). CDR3 amino acids: CASSLVGYQETQYF. The DNA of the CDR3 is TGTGCCAGCAGCTTGGTGGGTTACCAAGAGACCCAGTACTTC.

This clonotype was picked up many times. The chain joins TRBV5-1 to TRBJ2-5; 7 nucleotides match TRBD1. V gave up 4 bases and J gave up 5 bases; unmatched junction bases: 11. The CDR3 length is 15 residues. CDR1 is SGHRS, CDR2 YFSETQ, per germline. The CDR3 reads CASSTRQGEWETQYF. In DNA form, the CDR3 reads TGCGCCAGCAGCACCCGACAGGGCGAGTGGGAGACCCAGTACTTC.

This clonotype was seen ten or more times. V gene TRBV7-9 combines with J gene TRBJ2-1; 8 nucleotides align to TRBD2. The germline V gene encodes CDR1 SEHNR and CDR2 FQNEAQ (reference sequence). The CDR3 loop spans 16 amino acids. Losses at the gene ends were 4 bases for V and 7 bases for J; bases not matched to a gene: 12. CDR3 in amino acids: CASSSLTGTSLNEQFF. The CDR3 coding sequence is TGTGCCAGCAGCTCTCTTACCGGGACTAGTCTTAATGAGCAGTTCTTC.

V and J are TRBV28 and TRBJ2-7; tentative D call: TRBD2 (5 bases). This CDR3 spans 13 amino acids. Germline V gives CDR1 MDHEN, CDR2 SYDVKM. V was clipped by 7 bases and J by 3 bases, with 13 bases between them. CDR3 coding DNA: TGTGCCAGCAACCCCGGAGGATACTACGAGCAGTACGTC. This codes for CASNPGGYYEQYV.

The chain carries TRBV11-3 and TRBJ2-2; 12 nucleotides match TRBD1. The germline CDR1 and CDR2 sequences are SGHNT and YENEEA. The V gene end was trimmed by 5 bases and the J gene end by 9 bases; junction bases not matched to a gene: 7. CDR3 size: 15 residues. The CDR3 spells CASSPHGTGGRELFF. The CDR3 DNA sequence: TGTGCCAGCAGCCCCCACGGGACAGGGGGCCGGGAGCTGTTTTTT.

This clonotype was observed a few times. The chain couples TRBV14 to TRBJ2-7; D perhaps matches TRBD2 (5 bases). CDR1 is SGHDN, CDR2 FVKESK, per germline. This CDR3 contains 14 residues. V was pared by 0 bases and J by 1 base, with 7 bases between. CDR3 bases: TGTGCCAGCAGCCAAGATGGGAGATCCTACGAGCAGTACGTC. It encodes CASSQDGRSYEQYV.

This rearrangement joins TRBV24-1 to TRBJ2-2, with 7 nucleotides matching TRBD2. The CDR3 extends over 12 amino acids. The junction had 1 base not matched to a gene; V was cut back by 7 bases and J by 6 bases. Germline CDR1 and CDR2: KGHDR and SFDVKD. CDR3 sequence (DNA): TGTGCCACCAGGGGAGGGGCCGGGGAGCTGTTTTTT. Translation gives CATRGGAGELFF.

The chain carries TRBV20-1 and TRBJ2-1; 9 bases are a match to TRBD1. CDR1 and CDR2 (germline): DFQATT, SNEGSKA (reference sequence). V lost 5 bases and J lost 7; bases outside the gene matches: 12. This CDR3 is 15 amino acids long. The CDR3 region has the DNA TGCAGTGCTCTCCCCCCCGGGACAGGGACTAATGAGCAGTTCTTC. Its protein product is CSALPPGTGTNEQFF.

The chain combines TRBV20-1 with TRBJ2-1; D may be TRBD2 (6 bases). The CDR3 contains 15 residues. V lost 3 bases, J lost 6 bases, and 18 bases lay in between. Germline V gene data show CDR1 as DFQATT and CDR2 as SNEGSKA (reference sequence). CDR3 sequence: CSASPPIGRGNEQFF. The CDR3 region has the DNA TGCAGTGCTAGCCCTCCCATCGGGAGAGGCAATGAGCAGTTCTTC.

J is TRBJ2-7 and V is TRBV6-2 or TRBV6-3, with D hard to call. The CDR3 consists of 14 residues. V lost 5 bases to trimming and J lost 2 bases, with 13 bases between them. The germline CDR1 and CDR2 sequences are MNHEY and SVGEGT. The CDR3: CASSRRLLPYEQYF. Written as DNA, the CDR3 is TGTGCCAGCAGTCGCCGACTCTTACCCTACGAGCAGTACTTC.

This clonotype was observed at least ten times. V is TRBV6-2 or TRBV6-3 and J is TRBJ2-5; D perhaps matches TRBD2 (5 bases). The germline V gene has CDR1 MNHEY and CDR2 SVGEGT. This CDR3 is 13 amino acids long. The V end was cut by 6 bases, the J end by 1 base, with 9 bases between. CDR3 amino acids: CASSSDSQETQYF. In DNA form, the CDR3 reads TGTGCCAGCAGCTCGGACTCCCAAGAGACCCAGTACTTC.

This chain links TRBV28 with TRBJ1-6; TRBD1 might be the D (5 bases). The V and J ends lost 7 bases and 4 bases respectively, with 8 bases between them. In germline, CDR1 is MDHEN, CDR2 SYDVKM. The CDR3 covers 13 residues. The CDR3, as DNA: TGTGCCAGCAATCAGGGATATAATTCACCCCTCCACTTT. As protein: CASNQGYNSPLHF.